This T cell receptor (beta chain) stems from a study of blood T cell repertoires in COVID-19. Study-wide context: Researchers got acute and convalescent COVID-19 samples from the United States, Italy and Spain. T cells, B-cell-depleted T cells, or PBMCs provided the cDNA or gDNA that served as material.

The CDR3 covers 14 residues. CDR1 is LNHDA and CDR2 is SQIVND in the germline V gene (reference sequence). V gave up 4 bases and J gave up 5 bases, with 14 bases separating them. Original handling: Amplification of reference gene primers was used by the study to estimate nucleated cell counts. The repertoire was sequenced with immunoSEQ multiplex PCR; TCRdb's copy has only in-frame clones and lacks some. V, J and clone size derive from that table, while D and trimming were established from the DNA sequence. This sample has 150,000 or so clones, with roughly 90% found just once. The rearrangement uses TRBV19 and TRBJ1-2; maybe TRBD1 (5 bases). Sequencing input: peripheral blood. The sequence was obtained from a woman aged 45-59 years with acute or convalescent COVID-19. The CDR3 DNA reads as TGTGCCAGTAGTACTGGGGCCGATCGGTATGGCTACACCTTC. It translates to CASSTGADRYGYTF.